This TCR beta chain was captured in a study of CD8+CD57+ T cells in acquired aplastic anemia. Patients picked for sequencing had shown CD8+CD57+ cell expansion detected by flow cytometry. Genomic DNA served as template for TCR beta VDJ and CDR3 profiling. TCRdb reprocessed the reads with MiXCR, giving one entry per CDR3 protein. This sample has 100,000 to 150,000 distinct CDR3 sequences, with approximately 40% found just once. The length of the CDR3 is 14 residues. With 6 bases removed from V and 2 bases from J, the gap between germline ends came to 8 bases. Germline CDR1 reads ENHRY; CDR2 reads SYGVKD. This clonotype was detected only once.

What was sequenced was sorted CD4+, CD8+, or CD8+CD57+ T cells (not recorded which) from PBMCs. The source of this sequence is a human donor with aplastic anemia. V is TRBV10-3 and J is TRBJ2-6; D remains unclear. CDR3 DNA: TGTGCCATCAGGGACCCGGCTGGGGCCAACGTCCTGACTTTC. It specifies CAIRDPAGANVLTF.